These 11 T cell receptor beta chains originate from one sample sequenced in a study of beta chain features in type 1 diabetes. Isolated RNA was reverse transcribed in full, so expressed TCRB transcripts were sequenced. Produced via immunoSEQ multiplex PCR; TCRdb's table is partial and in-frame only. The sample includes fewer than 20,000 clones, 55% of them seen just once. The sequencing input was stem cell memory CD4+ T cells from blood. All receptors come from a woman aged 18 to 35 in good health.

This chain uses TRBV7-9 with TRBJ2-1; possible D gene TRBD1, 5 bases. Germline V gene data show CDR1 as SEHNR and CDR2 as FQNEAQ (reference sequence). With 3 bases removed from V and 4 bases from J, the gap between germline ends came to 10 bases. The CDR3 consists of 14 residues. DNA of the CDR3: TGTGCCAGCAGCTTGGGGCCTGGGTACAATGAGCAGTTCTTC. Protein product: CASSLGPGYNEQFF. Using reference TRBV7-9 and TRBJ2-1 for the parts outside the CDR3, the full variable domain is DTGVSQNPRHKITKRGQNVTFRCDPISEHNRLYWYRQTLGQGPEFLTYFQNEAQLEKSRLLSDRFSAERPKGSFSTLEIQRTEQGDSAMYLCASSLGPGYNEQFFGPGTRLTVL.

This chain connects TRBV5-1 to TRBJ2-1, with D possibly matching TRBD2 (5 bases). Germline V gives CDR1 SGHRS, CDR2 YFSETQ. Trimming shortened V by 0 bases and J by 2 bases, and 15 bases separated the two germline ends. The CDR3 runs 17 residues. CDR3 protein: CASSLVASRHPYNEQFF. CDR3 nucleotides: TGCGCCAGCAGCTTGGTGGCTAGCCGACACCCCTACAATGAGCAGTTCTTC.

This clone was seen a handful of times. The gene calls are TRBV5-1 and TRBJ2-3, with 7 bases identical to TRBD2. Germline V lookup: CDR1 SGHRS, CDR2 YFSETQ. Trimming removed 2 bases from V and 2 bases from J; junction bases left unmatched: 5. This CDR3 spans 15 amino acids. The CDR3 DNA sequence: TGCGCCAGCAGCTTTAGCGGGTCTTACACAGATACGCAGTATTTT. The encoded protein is CASSFSGSYTDTQYF.

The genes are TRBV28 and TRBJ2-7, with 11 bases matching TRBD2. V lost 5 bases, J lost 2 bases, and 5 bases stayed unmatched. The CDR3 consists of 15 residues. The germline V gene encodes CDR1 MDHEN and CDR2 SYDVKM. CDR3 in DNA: TGTGCCAGCAGTGTCGGGACTAGCGGTACCTACGAGCAGTACTTC. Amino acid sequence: CASSVGTSGTYEQYF.

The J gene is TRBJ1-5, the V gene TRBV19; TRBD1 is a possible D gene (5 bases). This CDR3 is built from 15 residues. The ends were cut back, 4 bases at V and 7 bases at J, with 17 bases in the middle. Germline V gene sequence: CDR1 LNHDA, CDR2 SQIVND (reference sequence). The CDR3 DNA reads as TGTGCCAGTAGTAGTCGGGGGGGGAACCGGCAGCCCCAGCATTTT. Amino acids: CASSSRGGNRQPQHF.

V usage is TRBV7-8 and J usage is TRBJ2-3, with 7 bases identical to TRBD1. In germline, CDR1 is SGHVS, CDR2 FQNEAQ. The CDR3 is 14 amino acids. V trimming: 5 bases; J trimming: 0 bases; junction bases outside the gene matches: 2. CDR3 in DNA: TGTGCCAGCAGCCGGGACAGAAGCACAGATACGCAGTATTTT. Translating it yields CASSRDRSTDTQYF.

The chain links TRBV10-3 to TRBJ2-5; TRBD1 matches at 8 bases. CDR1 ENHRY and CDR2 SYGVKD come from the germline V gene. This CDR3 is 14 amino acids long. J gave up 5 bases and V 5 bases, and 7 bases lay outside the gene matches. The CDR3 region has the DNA TGTGCCATCAGTAGGACAGGGAAGATCGAGACCCAGTACTTC. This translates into CAISRTGKIETQYF.

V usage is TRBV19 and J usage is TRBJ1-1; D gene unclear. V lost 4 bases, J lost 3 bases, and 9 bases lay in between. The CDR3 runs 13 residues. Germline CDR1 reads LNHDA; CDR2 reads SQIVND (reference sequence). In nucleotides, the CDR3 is TGTGCCAGTAGTACCCGCCGGGACACTGAAGCTTTCTTT. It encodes CASSTRRDTEAFF.

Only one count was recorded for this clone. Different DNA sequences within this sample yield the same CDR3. The CDR3 here is CASSVTSTDTQYF. The CDR3, as DNA: TGTGCCAGCAGCGTTACTAGCACAGATACGCAGTATTTT. The V gene is TRBV9, the J gene TRBJ2-3; D is unclear. Germline-derived CDR1 and CDR2 are SGDLS and YYNGEE. V was pared by 2 bases and J by 0 bases, with 4 bases between. The CDR3 totals 13 residues.

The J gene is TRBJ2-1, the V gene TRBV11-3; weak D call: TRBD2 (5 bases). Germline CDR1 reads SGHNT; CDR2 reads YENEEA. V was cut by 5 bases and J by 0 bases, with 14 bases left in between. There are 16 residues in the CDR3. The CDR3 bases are TGTGCCAGCAGCCCCACCACTAGTCGCTCCTACAATGAGCAGTTCTTC. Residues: CASSPTTSRSYNEQFF.

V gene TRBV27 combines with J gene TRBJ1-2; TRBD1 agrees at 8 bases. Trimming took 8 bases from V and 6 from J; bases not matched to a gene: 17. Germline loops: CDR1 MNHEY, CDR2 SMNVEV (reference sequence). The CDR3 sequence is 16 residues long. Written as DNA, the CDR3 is TGTGCCAGCTTTAAGGTGGGCAGGGGGCTAAAGGATGGCTACACCTTC. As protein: CASFKVGRGLKDGYTF.